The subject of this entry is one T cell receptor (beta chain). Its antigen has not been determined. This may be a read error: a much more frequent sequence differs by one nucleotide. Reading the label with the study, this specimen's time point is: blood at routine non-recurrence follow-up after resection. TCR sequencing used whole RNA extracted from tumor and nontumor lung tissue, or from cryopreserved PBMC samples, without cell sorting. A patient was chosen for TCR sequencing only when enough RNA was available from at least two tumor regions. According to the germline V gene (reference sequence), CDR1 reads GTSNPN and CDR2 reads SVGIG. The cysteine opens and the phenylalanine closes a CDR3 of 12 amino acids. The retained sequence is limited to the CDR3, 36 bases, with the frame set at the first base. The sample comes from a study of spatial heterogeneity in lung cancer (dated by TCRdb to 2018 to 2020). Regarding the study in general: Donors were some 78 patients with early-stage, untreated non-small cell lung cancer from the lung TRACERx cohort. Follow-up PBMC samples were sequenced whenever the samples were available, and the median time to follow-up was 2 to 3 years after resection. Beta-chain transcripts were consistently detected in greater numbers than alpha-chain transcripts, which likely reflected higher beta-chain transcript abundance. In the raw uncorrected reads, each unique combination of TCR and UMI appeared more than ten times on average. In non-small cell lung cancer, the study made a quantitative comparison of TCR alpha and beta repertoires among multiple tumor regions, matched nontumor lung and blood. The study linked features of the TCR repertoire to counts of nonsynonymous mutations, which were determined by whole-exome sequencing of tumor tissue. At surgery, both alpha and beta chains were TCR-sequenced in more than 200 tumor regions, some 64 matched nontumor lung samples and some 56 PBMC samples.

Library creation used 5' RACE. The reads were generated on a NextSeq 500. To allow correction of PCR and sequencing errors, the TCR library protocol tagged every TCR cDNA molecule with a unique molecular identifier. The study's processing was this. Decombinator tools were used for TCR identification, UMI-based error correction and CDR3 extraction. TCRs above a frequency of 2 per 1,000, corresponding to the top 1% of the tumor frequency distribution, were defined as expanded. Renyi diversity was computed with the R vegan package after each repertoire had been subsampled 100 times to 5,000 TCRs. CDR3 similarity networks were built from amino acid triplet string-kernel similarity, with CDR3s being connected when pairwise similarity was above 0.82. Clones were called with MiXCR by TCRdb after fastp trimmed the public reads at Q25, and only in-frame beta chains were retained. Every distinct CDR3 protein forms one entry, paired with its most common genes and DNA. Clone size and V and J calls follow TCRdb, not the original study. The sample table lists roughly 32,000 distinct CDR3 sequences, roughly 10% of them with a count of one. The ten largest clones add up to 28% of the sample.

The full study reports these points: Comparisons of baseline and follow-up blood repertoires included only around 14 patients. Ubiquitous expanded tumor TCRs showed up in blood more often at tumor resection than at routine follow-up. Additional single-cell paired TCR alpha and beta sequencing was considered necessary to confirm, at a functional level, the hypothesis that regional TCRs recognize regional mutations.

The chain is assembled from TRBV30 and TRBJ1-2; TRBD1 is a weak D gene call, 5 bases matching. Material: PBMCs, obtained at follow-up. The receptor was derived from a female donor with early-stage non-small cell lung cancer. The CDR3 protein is CARDGRNCGYTF. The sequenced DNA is TGTGCCCGGGACGGGAGAAACTGTGGCTACACCTTC.